These 13 T cell receptor beta chains share one sample of origin, sequenced in a study of blood T cell repertoires in COVID-19. The table came from immunoSEQ multiplex PCR; TCRdb's copy has only in-frame clones and leaves some out. The sample carries 250,000 or so clones, about 85% recorded once. The sequenced sample was PBMCs or T cells enriched from blood (not recorded which). These receptors originate from a woman aged 50 to 60 who had been exposed to COVID-19.

The V and J genes are TRBV6-2 or TRBV6-3 and TRBJ2-7, with unresolved D. The CDR3 is 14 amino acids. Looked up from germline, CDR1 is MNHEY and CDR2 is SVGEGT. V was shortened by 2 bases and J by 2 bases, with 10 bases between the two germline ends. CDR3 bases: TGTGCCAGCAGTTACGAGCACAGTCCCTACGAGCAGTACTTC. It is translated as CASSYEHSPYEQYF.

This chain links TRBV6-4 with TRBJ2-3; 8 nucleotides agree with TRBD1. Per germline, CDR1 MRHNA and CDR2 SNTAGT. V dropped 3 bases and J dropped 5; count of bases not matched to a gene: 1. The CDR3 is 13 residues long. CDR3 sequence reads: CASSEQGGDTQYF. The CDR3 DNA reads TGTGCCAGCAGTGAACAGGGGGGAGATACGCAGTATTTT.

The rearrangement links TRBV7-2 to TRBJ1-5, with 8 bases matching TRBD1. From germline, CDR1 is SGHTA and CDR2 FQGNSA. This CDR3 is 15 amino acids long. With 3 bases clipped from V and 5 bases from J, the junction kept 6 bases outside the gene matches. This CDR3 reads CASSFGQGWDQPQHF. The DNA for the CDR3 is TGTGCCAGCAGCTTCGGACAGGGTTGGGATCAGCCCCAGCATTTT.

The chain links TRBV3-1 (or the pseudogene TRBV3-2) to TRBJ2-1, with 13 nucleotides matching TRBD2. The CDR3 loop spans 14 amino acids. V lost 4 bases and J lost 6; bases outside the gene matches: 0. Germline CDR1 is LGHDT and CDR2 is YNNKEL (reference sequence). CDR3 loop: CASSRTSGGNEQFF. Here the CDR3 DNA reads TGTGCCAGCAGCCGGACTAGCGGGGGCAATGAGCAGTTCTTC.

This chain connects TRBV6-5 to TRBJ1-4; no clear D. V was pared by 7 bases and J by 2 bases, with 11 bases between. Germline CDR1 reads MNHEY; CDR2 reads SVGAGI. The CDR3 is made up of 14 amino acids. DNA of the CDR3: TGTGCCAGCACCTATGGTACGACTAATGAAAAACTGTTTTTT. Amino acid sequence: CASTYGTTNEKLFF.

This chain links TRBV6-5 with TRBJ2-7; TRBD1 aligns across 8 bases. CDR3 length: 15 amino acids. J was trimmed by 1 base and V by 0 bases; bases with no gene match: 2. The germline V gene has CDR1 MNHEY and CDR2 SVGAGI. This CDR3 is CASSYSGDRSYEQYF. CDR3 DNA sequence: TGTGCCAGCAGTTACTCGGGGGACAGGTCCTACGAGCAGTACTTC.

V usage is TRBV7-9 and J usage is TRBJ1-2; TRBD1 aligns across 9 bases. The CDR3 contains 15 residues. The trim removed 5 bases at V and 6 bases at J, leaving 10 bases unmatched. Germline V CDR1 and CDR2: SEHNR, FQNEAQ (reference sequence). For the CDR3, the DNA is TGTGCCAGCAGCGGGCGGTGGGACAGGGCACATGGCTACACCTTC. This encodes CASSGRWDRAHGYTF.

With respect to this clone: The sample holds other DNA sequences that translate to the same CDR3. The chain employs TRBV6-5 and TRBJ1-2; TRBD1 agrees at 9 bases. Germline V gene lookup returns CDR1 MNHEY and CDR2 SVGAGI. V dropped 8 bases and J dropped 6; count of bases not matched to a gene: 1. The CDR3 has 11 residues. CDR3 nucleotides: TGTGCCAGCCGGACAGGGGATGGCTACACCTTC. Its protein is CASRTGDGYTF.

V is TRBV4-2 and J is TRBJ2-7, with D possibly TRBD1 on 5 matching bases. This CDR3 has 14 residues. Trimming pared 4 bases from V and 2 bases from J, leaving 12 bases between. Germline V gene sequence: CDR1 LGHNA, CDR2 YNFKEQ. The CDR3 is CASSPRVPAYEQYF. Written as DNA, the CDR3 is TGTGCCAGCAGCCCCAGGGTCCCTGCCTACGAGCAGTACTTC.

A remark on this clone: One junction end disagrees with the germline gene, perhaps due to a read error. The chain has TRBV18 and TRBJ1-1, with D perhaps matching TRBD1 (5 bases). The germline gives CDR1 KGHSH, CDR2 LQKENI. This CDR3 has 12 residues. The CDR3 DNA is TGTGCCAGCTCAGGGGCAGGGCCGGGTTTCCTCTTT. Translating it yields CASSGAGPGFLF.

The rearrangement links TRBV24-1 to TRBJ2-3; TRBD1 matches 8 bases. The length of the CDR3 is 15 residues. Germline values: CDR1 KGHDR, CDR2 SFDVKD. Trimming took 5 bases from V and 1 from J; bases not matched to a gene: 4. CDR3 DNA sequence: TGTGCCACCAGTGCAGGGGGCGGGGGCACAGATACGCAGTATTTT. It specifies CATSAGGGGTDTQYF.

This chain uses TRBV2 with TRBJ2-1; a possible D gene is TRBD2 (7 bases). V gave up 7 bases and J gave up 5 bases, with 24 bases separating them. CDR1 and CDR2 (germline): SNHLY, FYNNEI. The CDR3 totals 17 residues. The CDR3 nucleotides read TGTGCCAGCATTTCACGCGGGGGCATATCAGTGGACAATGAGCAGTTCTTC. It translates to CASISRGGISVDNEQFF.

V usage is TRBV6-5 and J usage is TRBJ1-1; D is undetermined. Germline-derived CDR1 and CDR2 are MNHEY and SVGAGI. The V and J ends lost 2 bases and 1 base respectively, with 8 bases between them. The CDR3 runs 14 residues. The CDR3 loop is CASSYRDTNTEAFF. The CDR3 DNA sequence: TGTGCCAGCAGTTACCGGGATACGAACACTGAAGCTTTCTTT.